A single sample gave rise to the 32 T cell receptor beta chains below, sequenced in a study of blood T cell repertoires in COVID-19. Libraries were prepared by immunoSEQ multiplex PCR; TCRdb keeps only in-frame clonotypes and omits some of them. Of under 200,000 clones in the sample, roughly 85% were seen once. Material: PBMCs or T cells enriched from blood (not recorded which). The receptors were sampled from a man aged 60-69 years who had recovered from COVID-19.

V usage is TRBV27 and J usage is TRBJ2-1, with 12 bases aligning to TRBD2. Germline CDR1 MNHEY, CDR2 SMNVEV (reference sequence). V gave up 6 bases and J gave up 6 bases; unmatched junction bases: 15. The CDR3 runs 18 residues. Here the CDR3 DNA reads TGTGCCAGCAGCCTCGCGGCCCTAGCGGGAGGGCCGAGCAATGAGCAGTTCTTC. Translating gives CASSLAALAGGPSNEQFF.

This clone was found once. The rearrangement links TRBV5-1 to TRBJ2-7, with 9 positions matching TRBD1. Germline lookup yields CDR1 SGHRS and CDR2 YFSETQ. The CDR3 is made up of 17 amino acids. Trimming at V came to 4 bases and at J to 2 bases, leaving 13 bases not matched to a gene. In DNA, the CDR3 is TGCGCCAGCAGCCTCACAACGGGGACAGGGAACCCCTACGAGCAGTACTTC. This sequence encodes CASSLTTGTGNPYEQYF.

This CDR3 is CASSWDSSYNSPLHF. The CDR3 coding sequence is TGTGCCAGCAGTTGGGACAGCTCCTATAATTCACCCCTCCACTTT. The rearrangement uses TRBV27 and TRBJ1-6; 7 nucleotides align to TRBD1. After removal of 4 bases from V and 0 bases from J, the junction contained 0 bases not matched to a gene. This CDR3 spans 15 amino acids. Per the germline V gene, CDR1 is MNHEY and CDR2 is SMNVEV (reference sequence).

The chain has TRBV28 and TRBJ1-5, with D tentatively TRBD1 (5 bases). CDR3 length equals 13 residues. The V gene lost 9 bases and the J gene lost 2 bases, with 11 bases spanning the gap. Germline lookup yields CDR1 MDHEN and CDR2 SYDVKM. The DNA of the CDR3 is TGTGCCAGTACAGGACAAGGCAATCAGCCCCAGCATTTT. Translated, it gives CASTGQGNQPQHF.

DNA of the CDR3: TGCGCCAGCAGTCAATCGGTGCGGGACAGGGCGAGTTACGAGCAGTACTTC. It encodes CASSQSVRDRASYEQYF. The chain recombines TRBV23-1 with TRBJ2-7; TRBD1 aligns across 9 bases. TRBV23-1 is assigned to the ORF class and has an uncertain function. V was clipped by 0 bases and J by 4 bases; unmatched bases: 10. The CDR3 contains 17 residues.

J is TRBJ1-1 and V is TRBV9; no reliable D call. V was shortened by 0 bases and J by 4 bases, with 22 bases between the two germline ends. CDR1 is SGDLS, CDR2 YYNGEE, per germline. This CDR3 region has 18 residues. CDR3 sequence: CASSVAVRVPGLITEAFF. The CDR3 DNA reads as TGTGCCAGCAGCGTAGCTGTGCGAGTTCCAGGTCTTATCACTGAAGCTTTCTTT.

The rearrangement links TRBV6-2 or TRBV6-3 to TRBJ2-2, with 9 bases lining up with TRBD1. The trim removed 4 bases at V and 5 bases at J, leaving 11 bases unmatched. CDR1 is MNHEY and CDR2 is SVGEGT in the germline V gene. The CDR3 extends over 17 amino acids. This CDR3 is CASSSFRDRVITGELFF. Written as DNA, the CDR3 is TGTGCCAGCAGTTCCTTCCGGGACAGGGTTATTACCGGGGAGCTGTTTTTT.

J is TRBJ1-5 and V is TRBV28; TRBD1 matches at 8 bases. The trim removed 6 bases at V and 2 bases at J, leaving 6 bases unmatched. The CDR3 has 15 residues. Germline CDR1 and CDR2: MDHEN and SYDVKM. The CDR3 region has the DNA TGTGCCAGCAGGCCGCCGGGACAGGGCAATCAGCCCCAGCATTTT. Its translation: CASRPPGQGNQPQHF.

The CDR3 reads CSVEEWEEGTF. The CDR3, as DNA: TGCAGCGTTGAAGAGTGGGAGGAGGGCACCTTC. The chain uses TRBV29-1 and TRBJ1-2; no clear D. Germline loops: CDR1 SQVTM, CDR2 ANQGSEA. V dropped 0 bases and J dropped 13 bases, with 12 bases sitting between them. This CDR3 is 11 amino acids long.

This clone was counted a few times. The chain couples TRBV6-1 to TRBJ1-2; 11 nucleotides align to TRBD1. The junction had 9 bases not matched to a gene; V was cut back by 4 bases and J by 2 bases. From germline, CDR1 is MNHNS and CDR2 SASEGT. The CDR3 consists of 17 residues. CDR3 region: CASSVAGTGGANYGYTF. CDR3 DNA: TGTGCCAGCAGTGTAGCCGGGACAGGGGGGGCCAACTATGGCTACACCTTC.

The V gene is TRBV5-6, the J gene TRBJ2-6; D possibly corresponds to TRBD1 (6 bases). Trimming took 2 bases from V and 0 from J, leaving 12 bases between them. The germline gives CDR1 SGHDT, CDR2 YYEEEE. The CDR3 sequence is 17 residues long. The DNA for the CDR3 is TGTGCCAGCAGCTTCAGGGGCGCTTACTCTGGGGCCAACGTCCTGACTTTC. This codes for CASSFRGAYSGANVLTF.

This clone was seen a single time. For the CDR3, the DNA is TGCAGCGTTTCCTCCGGGACAGGAGGCTATGGCTACACCTTC. It yields the protein CSVSSGTGGYGYTF. The chain recombines TRBV29-1 with TRBJ1-2; TRBD1 matches at 8 bases. The trim removed 5 bases at V and 4 bases at J, leaving 9 bases unmatched. In germline, CDR1 is SQVTM, CDR2 ANQGSEA. This CDR3 comprises 14 residues.

The V call is TRBV7-8, the J call TRBJ1-4; D perhaps matches TRBD1 (5 bases). There are 18 residues in the CDR3. V was pared by 5 bases and J by 0 bases, with 19 bases between. Germline V gives CDR1 SGHVS, CDR2 FQNEAQ. The CDR3 nucleotides read TGTGCCAGCAGCCCAGGCCCTGTGCCGACAGCAACTAATGAAAAACTGTTTTTT. It encodes CASSPGPVPTATNEKLFF.

The chain couples TRBV19 to TRBJ1-2, with TRBD1 identical over 9 bases. CDR1 is LNHDA and CDR2 is SQIVND in the germline V gene (reference sequence). V was clipped by 3 bases and J by 4 bases; unmatched bases: 12. The CDR3 is made up of 17 amino acids. The CDR3 sequence: CASSIAFRGQGIYGYTF. CDR3 in DNA: TGTGCCAGTAGTATCGCCTTTAGAGGACAGGGGATCTATGGCTACACCTTC.

This clone was seen only once. The chain joins TRBV7-2 to TRBJ2-1; the D gene is possibly TRBD1 (5 bases). Trimming stripped 3 bases from V and 5 bases from J, with 14 bases between. This CDR3 comprises 15 residues. The germline gives CDR1 SGHTA, CDR2 FQGNSA. The CDR3 is CASSFFTGLHNEQFF. The CDR3 nucleotides read TGTGCCAGCAGCTTTTTTACAGGTCTCCACAATGAGCAGTTCTTC.

The chain has TRBV9 and TRBJ2-2; 10 bases are shared with TRBD2. Germline CDR1 is SGDLS and CDR2 is YYNGEE. CDR3 size: 16 residues. With V trimmed by 4 bases and J by 6 bases, 9 bases remained unmatched. The CDR3 loop reads CASSPGLADYPGELFF. The CDR3 nucleotides read TGTGCCAGCAGCCCCGGACTAGCGGACTATCCCGGGGAGCTGTTTTTT.

The rearrangement uses TRBV18 and TRBJ1-1; 9 bases are a match to TRBD1. Germline CDR1 KGHSH, CDR2 LQKENI. With 3 bases clipped from V and 0 bases from J, the junction kept 8 bases outside the gene matches. CDR3 length equals 17 residues. In nucleotides, the CDR3 is TGTGCCAGCTCACCCCTCCCGGGACAGGGTTTGAACACTGAAGCTTTCTTT. Translation: CASSPLPGQGLNTEAFF.

This sequence joins TRBV12-3 or TRBV12-4 and TRBJ1-1, with TRBD1 as a possible D gene (5 bases). Trimming removed 0 bases from V and 10 bases from J, with 12 bases in between. The CDR3 is 13 amino acids. CDR3 nucleotides: TGTGCCAGCAGTTTAGCGACGGACATGAGAGCTTTCTTT. It codes for CASSLATDMRAFF.

This rearrangement joins TRBV28 to TRBJ1-2; no firm D call. Germline V gives CDR1 MDHEN, CDR2 SYDVKM. The CDR3 extends over 12 amino acids. Trimming took off 6 bases at V and 4 bases at J, with 9 bases between the two ends. Here the CDR3 reads CASRAGGYGYTF. DNA for the CDR3: TGTGCCAGCAGGGCCGGCGGCTATGGCTACACCTTC.

This clone has only a few counts. The chain employs TRBV15 and TRBJ1-5; D perhaps matches TRBD1 (5 bases). Germline CDR1 is LNHNV and CDR2 is YYDKDF (reference sequence). This CDR3 has 18 amino acids. V was shortened by 0 bases and J by 5 bases, with 20 bases between the two germline ends. DNA for the CDR3: TGTGCCACCAGCAGAGATGGCCTTGGGAGGGACCTCTATCAGCCCCAGCATTTT. Its translation: CATSRDGLGRDLYQPQHF.

The gene calls are TRBV18 and TRBJ1-5; perhaps TRBD1 as D (6 bases). Trimming pared 6 bases from V and 4 bases from J, leaving 13 bases between. This CDR3 contains 14 residues. The germline V gene encodes CDR1 KGHSH and CDR2 LQKENI. CDR3 region: CASSPDRINQPQHF. The CDR3 bases are TGTGCCAGCTCCCCCGACAGGATAAATCAGCCCCAGCATTTT.

The chain is built from TRBV2 and TRBJ2-2; tentative D call: TRBD2 (7 bases). The CDR3 has 16 residues. The V gene's germline CDR1 is SNHLY and CDR2 FYNNEI. Trimming pared 6 bases from V and 4 bases from J, leaving 18 bases between. The CDR3 here is CASSAGGRARTGELFF. The CDR3 coding sequence is TGTGCCAGCAGCGCCGGGGGGCGGGCTCGCACCGGGGAGCTGTTTTTT.

The J gene is TRBJ1-1, the V gene TRBV6-5, with TRBD1 matching over 10 bases. The CDR3 is 16 residues long. From germline, CDR1 is MNHEY and CDR2 SVGAGI. Trimming cost V 0 bases and J 4 bases; bases outside gene matches: 5. CDR3 sequence: CASSYSAGQGGTEAFF. As DNA, the CDR3 is TGTGCCAGCAGTTACTCAGCTGGACAGGGGGGCACTGAAGCTTTCTTT.

The genes are TRBV30 and TRBJ1-1; TRBD1 matches at 7 bases. The germline V gene has CDR1 GTSNPN and CDR2 SVGIG (reference sequence). The CDR3 is 13 amino acids. The V and J ends lost 4 bases and 1 base, in that order; junction bases with no gene match: 3. CDR3 sequence reads: CAWTGTANTEAFF. CDR3 bases: TGTGCCTGGACCGGGACAGCGAACACTGAAGCTTTCTTT.

The chain uses TRBV19 and TRBJ2-1, with D perhaps TRBD1 (6 bases). There are 13 residues in the CDR3. The germline V and J ends were trimmed by 3 bases and 6 bases, with 9 bases remaining between them. The germline V gene has CDR1 LNHDA and CDR2 SQIVND (reference sequence). DNA of the CDR3: TGTGCCAGTAGTATGCTACAGGGCAATGAGCAGTTCTTC. It yields the protein CASSMLQGNEQFF.

The V and J genes are TRBV19 and TRBJ1-5; no clear D gene. Germline V gene sequence: CDR1 LNHDA, CDR2 SQIVND (reference sequence). V was cut by 5 bases and J by 1 base, with 6 bases left in between. This CDR3 is built from 13 residues. Here the CDR3 DNA reads TGTGCCAGTAGTCCCCAGAGCAATCAGCCCCAGCATTTT. The encoded protein is CASSPQSNQPQHF. The full variable domain, its missing parts supplied by reference TRBV19 and TRBJ1-5, is DGGITQSPKYLFRKEGQNVTLSCEQNLNHDAMYWYRQDPGQGLRLIYYSQIVNDFQKGDIAEGYSVSREKKESFPLTVTSAQKNPTAFYLCASSPQSNQPQHFGDGTRLSIL.

The chain has TRBV19 and TRBJ2-1; possibly TRBD2 for D (6 bases). V lost 7 bases and J 10 bases, leaving 11 bases between the germline ends. CDR1 and CDR2 (germline): LNHDA, SQIVND (reference sequence). CDR3 length: 11 residues. CDR3 nucleotides: TGTGCCAGTATGGGACTCTGGGAGCAGTTCTTC. The encoded protein is CASMGLWEQFF.

The rearrangement links TRBV18 to TRBJ1-1; possibly TRBD1 for D (5 bases). V was shortened by 3 bases and J by 7 bases, with 9 bases between the two germline ends. The CDR3 consists of 12 residues. Germline assignment: CDR1 KGHSH and CDR2 LQKENI. The DNA of the CDR3 is TGTGCCAGCTCACCCCGACAGCTTGAAGCTTTCTTT. Amino acids: CASSPRQLEAFF. Drawing the rest from reference TRBV18 and TRBJ1-1, the complete variable domain is NAGVMQNPRHLVRRRGQEARLRCSPMKGHSHVYWYRQLPEEGLKFMVYLQKENIIDESGMPKERFSAEFPKEGPSILRIQQVVRGDSAAYFCASSPRQLEAFFGQGTRLTVV.

The rearrangement uses TRBV24-1 and TRBJ2-3; weak D call: TRBD1 (6 bases). With 5 bases removed from V and 3 bases from J, the gap between germline ends came to 11 bases. CDR3 size: 14 residues. Germline CDR1 reads KGHDR; CDR2 reads SFDVKD. The CDR3 DNA sequence: TGTGCCACCAGTGTAGCACAGGGTACAGATACGCAGTATTTT. Translated: CATSVAQGTDTQYF.

The rearrangement uses TRBV5-8 and TRBJ1-5; D may be TRBD1 (5 bases). The CDR3 has 13 residues. Trimming stripped 3 bases from V and 4 bases from J, with 8 bases between. Germline CDR1 SGHTS, CDR2 YDEGEE. This chain's CDR3 is CASSYRSNQPQHF. The CDR3 DNA reads TGTGCCAGCAGCTACAGGTCGAATCAGCCCCAGCATTTT.

V gene TRBV28 combines with J gene TRBJ1-5; a weak D match, TRBD1 (6 bases). Trimming took off 6 bases at V and 4 bases at J, with 13 bases between the two ends. This CDR3 has 14 residues. Germline V gene data show CDR1 as MDHEN and CDR2 as SYDVKM. The chain's CDR3 is CASRKDSFNQPQHF. The CDR3 DNA reads as TGTGCCAGCAGAAAGGACAGTTTTAATCAGCCCCAGCATTTT.

This clone is a singleton in its sample. V usage is TRBV10-3 and J usage is TRBJ2-2; no clear D gene. Trimming removed 3 bases at V and 4 bases at J, with 6 bases between. The CDR3 is 13 residues long. Looked up from germline, CDR1 is ENHRY and CDR2 is SYGVKD. The CDR3 coding sequence is TGTGCCATCAGTGAACAAATCACCGGGGAGCTGTTTTTT. Amino acids: CAISEQITGELFF.